This T cell receptor (beta chain) was sequenced for a study of radiotherapy plus CTLA-4 blockade in lung cancer. Study in general: Objective response was observed in 18% of patients, and disease control in 30% to 40%.

Concerning this clone: Its antigen is currently unknown.

CDR3 length equals 14 residues. Germline V lookup: CDR1 MDHEN, CDR2 SYDVKM. V gave up 3 bases and J gave up 5 bases, with 13 bases separating them. Ipilimumab-mediated CTLA-4 blockade plus focal radiation was given to patients having chemo-refractory metastatic non-small-cell lung cancer. Study outcomes and limitations: Early clonal dynamics of blood T cells, together with interferon-beta, were reported as the best response predictor. Blood saw expansion of tumor-derived TCR clones after radiotherapy plus ipilimumab.

This table comes from immunoSEQ multiplex PCR, and its TCRdb copy is limited to in-frame clones, with some not included. The sample contains roughly 73,000 clones, 80% to 90% of which appear only once. The material sequenced was peripheral blood, taken from a patient treated with radiotherapy plus ipilimumab. The TCR was taken from a human donor with non-small cell lung cancer that progressed on radiotherapy plus ipilimumab. This chain connects TRBV28 to TRBJ1-2; weak D call: TRBD1 (5 bases). CDR3 bases: TGTGCCAGCAGTTTGCGGGGGTTCAAGTATGGCTACACCTTC. It encodes CASSLRGFKYGYTF.